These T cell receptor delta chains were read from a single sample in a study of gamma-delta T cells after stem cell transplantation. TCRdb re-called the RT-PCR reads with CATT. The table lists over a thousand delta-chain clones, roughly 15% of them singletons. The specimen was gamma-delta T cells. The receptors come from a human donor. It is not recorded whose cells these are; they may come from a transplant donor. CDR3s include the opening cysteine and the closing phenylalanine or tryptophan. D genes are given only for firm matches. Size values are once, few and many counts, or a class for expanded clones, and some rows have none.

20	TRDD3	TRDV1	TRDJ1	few	CALGELAFSKSLGDFDKLIF	TGCGCTCTTGGGGAACTCGCCTTCTCCAAGTCACTGGGGGATTTCGATAAACTCATCTTT
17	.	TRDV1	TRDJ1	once	CASGDCPGRGVTDKLIF	TGTGCTAGTGGGGATTGCCCCGGACGGGGGGTGACCGATAAACTCATCTTT
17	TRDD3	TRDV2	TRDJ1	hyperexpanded	CACDSLLGDTHTDKLIF	TGTGCCTGTGACAGCCTACTGGGGGATACGCACACCGATAAACTCATCTTT
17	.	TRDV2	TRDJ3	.	CACDTVLGSWDTRQMFF	TGTGCCTGTGACACCGTACTGGGATCCTGGGACACCCGACAGATGTTTTTC
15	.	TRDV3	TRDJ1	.	CASLTRGIYTDKLIF	TGTGCCTCCCTCACTAGAGGGATATACACCGATAAACTCATCTTT
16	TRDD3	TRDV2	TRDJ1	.	CACDPLVGDDTDKLIF	TGTGCCTGTGACCCTCTAGTGGGGGACGACACCGATAAACTCATCTTT
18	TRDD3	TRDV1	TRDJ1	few	CALGEPLYWGIYTDKLIF	TGTGCTCTTGGGGAGCCCCTGTACTGGGGGATATACACCGATAAACTCATCTTT
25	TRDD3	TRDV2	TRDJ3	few	CACDTTFPQPLTGGYGIWDTRQMFF	TGTGCCTGTGACACCACGTTTCCCCAACCTTTGACTGGGGGATATGGAATCTGGGACACCCGACAGATGTTTTTC
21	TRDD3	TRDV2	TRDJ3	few	CACDTVGAGGLHSWDTRQMFF	TGTGCCTGTGACACCGTGGGTGCTGGGGGACTACACTCCTGGGACACCCGACAGATGTTTTTC
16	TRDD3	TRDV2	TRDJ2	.	CACDTLGDTLTAQLFF	TGTGCCTGTGACACCTTGGGGGATACTTTGACAGCGCAACTCTTCTTT
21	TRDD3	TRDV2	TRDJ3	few	CACDTAAGGYESSWDTRQMFF	TGTGCCTGTGACACCGCGGCTGGGGGATACGAGAGCTCCTGGGACACCCGACAGATGTTTTTC
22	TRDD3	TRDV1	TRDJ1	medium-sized	CALGEKPLIPSPYWGYYRKLIF	TGTGCTCTTGGGGAAAAACCCCTCATTCCTTCCCCGTACTGGGGATACTATAGGAAACTCATCTTT
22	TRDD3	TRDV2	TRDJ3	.	CACDTLLSTGGSSSWDTRQMFF	TGTGCCTGTGACACACTCTTAAGTACTGGGGGGTCGAGCTCCTGGGACACCCGACAGATGTTTTTC
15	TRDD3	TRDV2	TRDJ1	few	CACDLLGDSTDKLIF	TGTGCCTGTGACCTACTGGGGGATAGCACCGATAAACTCATCTTT
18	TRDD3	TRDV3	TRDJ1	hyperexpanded	CAFTTTTMGGYHTDKLIF	TGTGCCTTTACTACTACTACGATGGGGGGATACCACACCGATAAACTCATCTTT
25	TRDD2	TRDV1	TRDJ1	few	CALGAHLPTAKILLGARADTDKLIF	TGTGCTCTTGGGGCCCACCTTCCTACGGCGAAAATATTACTAGGGGCCCGGGCGGACACCGATAAACTCATCTTT
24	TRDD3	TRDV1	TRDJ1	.	CALGDPSYASTGGYVRRYTDKLIF	TGTGCTCTTGGGGACCCTTCCTACGCAAGTACTGGGGGATACGTCCGGCGCTACACCGATAAACTCATCTTT
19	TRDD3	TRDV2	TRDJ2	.	CACDSLGDPESALTAQLFF	TGTGCCTGTGACAGCCTGGGGGATCCGGAATCCGCTTTGACAGCACAACTCTTCTTT
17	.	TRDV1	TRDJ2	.	CALGELYPRVLTAQLFF	TGTGCTCTTGGGGAACTATATCCCCGGGTTTTGACAGCACAACTCTTCTTT
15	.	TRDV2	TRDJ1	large	CACDTMAPGTDKLIF	TGTGCCTGTGACACCATGGCCCCGGGCACCGATAAACTCATCTTT
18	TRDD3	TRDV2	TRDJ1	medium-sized	CACDTIPLGDQSTDKLIF	TGTGCCTGTGACACGATCCCACTGGGGGACCAATCCACCGATAAACTCATCTTT
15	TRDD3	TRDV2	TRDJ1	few	CACDAISGGTDKLIF	TGTGCCTGTGACGCAATTTCTGGGGGGACCGATAAACTCATCTTT
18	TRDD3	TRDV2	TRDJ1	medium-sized	CACDTVQDWGKKPDKLIF	TGTGCCTGTGACACCGTTCAGGACTGGGGGAAAAAACCCGATAAACTCATCTTT
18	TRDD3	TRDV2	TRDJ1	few	CACDTITTGGFNTDKLIF	TGTGCCTGTGACACGATCACTACTGGGGGTTTCAACACCGATAAACTCATCTTT
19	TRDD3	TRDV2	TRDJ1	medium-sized	CACDTLGIHTPGDTDKLIF	TGTGCCTGTGACACGCTTGGGATACATACTCCCGGAGATACCGATAAACTCATCTTT
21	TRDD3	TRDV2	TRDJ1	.	CACDTLEPQSSVGDYTDKLIF	TGTGCCTGTGACACCCTCGAACCCCAGAGTTCGGTGGGGGATTACACCGATAAACTCATCTTT
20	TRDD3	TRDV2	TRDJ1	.	CACDTVPSITGGPYTDKLIF	TGTGCCTGTGACACGGTGCCGTCAATTACTGGGGGACCATACACCGATAAACTCATCTTT
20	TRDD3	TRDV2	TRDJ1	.	CACDTLNILGDSIGTDKLIF	TGTGCCTGTGACACCCTTAATATACTGGGGGATAGTATTGGCACCGATAAACTCATCTTT